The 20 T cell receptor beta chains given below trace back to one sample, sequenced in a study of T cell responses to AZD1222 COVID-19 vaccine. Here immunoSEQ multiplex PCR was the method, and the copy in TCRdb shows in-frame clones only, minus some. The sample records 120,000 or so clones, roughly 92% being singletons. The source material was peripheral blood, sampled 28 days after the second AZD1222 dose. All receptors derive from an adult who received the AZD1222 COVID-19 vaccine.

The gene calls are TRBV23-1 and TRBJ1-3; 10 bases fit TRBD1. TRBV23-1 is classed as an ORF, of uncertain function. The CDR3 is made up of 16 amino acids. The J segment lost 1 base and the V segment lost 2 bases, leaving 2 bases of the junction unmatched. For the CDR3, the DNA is TGCGCCAGCAGTCAAGCGGGACAGGGGTCTGGAAACACCATATATTTT. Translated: CASSQAGQGSGNTIYF.

CDR3 residues: CASSTGQSSGNTIYF. The DNA of the CDR3 is TGTGCCAGTAGTACGGGACAGAGCTCTGGAAACACCATATATTTT. The chain has TRBV19 and TRBJ1-3, with 7 bases that match TRBD1. There are 15 residues in the CDR3. V shed 4 bases and J 0 bases; nucleotides not matched to a gene: 3. CDR1 is LNHDA and CDR2 is SQIVND in the germline V gene (reference sequence).

CDR3 nucleotides: TGTGCCAGCAGCCCCCGGGGGGAGCATAATTCACCCCTCCACTTT. It is translated as CASSPRGEHNSPLHF. This chain joins TRBV6-6 and TRBJ1-6; tentatively, D is TRBD1 (5 bases). Trimming left V 6 bases short and J 5 bases short, with 14 bases between. Germline assignment: CDR1 MNHNY and CDR2 SVGAGI (reference sequence). The CDR3 totals 15 residues.

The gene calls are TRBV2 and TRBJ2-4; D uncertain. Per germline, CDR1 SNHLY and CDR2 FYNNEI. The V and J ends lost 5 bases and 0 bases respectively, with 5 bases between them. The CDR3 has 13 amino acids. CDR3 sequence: CASSPEAKNIQYF. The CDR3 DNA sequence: TGTGCCAGCAGTCCAGAAGCCAAAAACATTCAGTACTTC. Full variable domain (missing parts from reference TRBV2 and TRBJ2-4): EPEVTQTPSHQVTQMGQEVILRCVPISNHLYFYWYRQILGQKVEFLVSFYNNEISEKSEIFDDQFSVERPDGSNFTLKIRSTKLEDSAMYFCASSPEAKNIQYFGAGTRLSVL.

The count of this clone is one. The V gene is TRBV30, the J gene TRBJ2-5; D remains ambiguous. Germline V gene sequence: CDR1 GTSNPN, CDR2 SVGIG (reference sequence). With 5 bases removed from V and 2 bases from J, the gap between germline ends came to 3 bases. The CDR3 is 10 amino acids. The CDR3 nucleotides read TGTGCCTGGGGGCAAGAGACCCAGTACTTC. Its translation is CAWGQETQYF. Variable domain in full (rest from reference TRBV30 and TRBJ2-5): SQTIHQWPATLVQPVGSPLSLECTVEGTSNPNLYWYRQAAGRGLQLLFYSVGIGQISSEVPQNLSASRPQDRQFILSSKKLLLSDSGFYLCAWGQETQYFGPGTRLLVL.

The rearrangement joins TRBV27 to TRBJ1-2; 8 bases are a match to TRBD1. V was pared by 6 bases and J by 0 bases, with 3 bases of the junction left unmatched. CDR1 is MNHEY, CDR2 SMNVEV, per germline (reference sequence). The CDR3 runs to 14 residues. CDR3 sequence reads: CASRGQATNYGYTF. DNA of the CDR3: TGTGCCAGCAGGGGACAGGCGACTAACTATGGCTACACCTTC.

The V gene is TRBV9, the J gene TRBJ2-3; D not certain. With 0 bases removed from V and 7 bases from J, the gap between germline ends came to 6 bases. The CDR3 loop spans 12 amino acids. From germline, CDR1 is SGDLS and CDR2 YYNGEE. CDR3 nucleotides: TGTGCCAGCAGCGTAGTGGCTAATACGCAGTATTTT. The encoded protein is CASSVVANTQYF.

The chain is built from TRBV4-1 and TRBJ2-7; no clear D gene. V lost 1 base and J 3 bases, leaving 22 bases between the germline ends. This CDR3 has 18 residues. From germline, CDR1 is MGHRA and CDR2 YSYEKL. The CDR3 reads CASSQAPHSGAEVYEQYF. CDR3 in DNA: TGCGCCAGCAGCCAAGCCCCCCACTCCGGAGCCGAGGTCTACGAGCAGTACTTC.

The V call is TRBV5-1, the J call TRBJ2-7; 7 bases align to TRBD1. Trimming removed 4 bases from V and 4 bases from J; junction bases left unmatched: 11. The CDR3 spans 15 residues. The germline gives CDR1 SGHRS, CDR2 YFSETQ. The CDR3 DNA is TGCGCCAGCAGCCACGGGACAGCTAAACGGTACGAGCAGTACTTC. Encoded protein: CASSHGTAKRYEQYF.

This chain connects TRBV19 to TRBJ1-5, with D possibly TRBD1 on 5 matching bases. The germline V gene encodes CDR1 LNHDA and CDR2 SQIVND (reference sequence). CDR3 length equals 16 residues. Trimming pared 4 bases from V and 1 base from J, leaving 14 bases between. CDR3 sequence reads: CASSRWRGKSNQPQHF. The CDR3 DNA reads TGTGCCAGTAGTAGATGGCGGGGGAAGAGCAATCAGCCCCAGCATTTT.

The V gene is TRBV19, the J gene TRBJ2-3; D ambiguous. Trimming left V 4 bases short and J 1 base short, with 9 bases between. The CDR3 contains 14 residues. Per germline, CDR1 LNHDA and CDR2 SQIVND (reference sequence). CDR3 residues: CASSTPSGTDTQYF. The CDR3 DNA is TGTGCCAGTAGTACACCATCGGGCACAGATACGCAGTATTTT.

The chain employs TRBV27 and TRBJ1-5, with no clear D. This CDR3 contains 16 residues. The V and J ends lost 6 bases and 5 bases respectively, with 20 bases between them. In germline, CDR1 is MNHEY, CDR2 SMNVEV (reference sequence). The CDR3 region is CASSPPVGLLDQPQHF. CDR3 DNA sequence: TGTGCCAGCAGCCCCCCCGTGGGCCTACTAGATCAGCCCCAGCATTTT.

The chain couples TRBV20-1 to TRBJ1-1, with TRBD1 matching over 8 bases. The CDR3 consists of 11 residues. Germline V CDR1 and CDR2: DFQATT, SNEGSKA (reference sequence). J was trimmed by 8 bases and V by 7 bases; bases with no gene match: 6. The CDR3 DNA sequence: TGCAGTGTATGGACAGGGAACGAAGCTTTCTTT. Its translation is CSVWTGNEAFF.

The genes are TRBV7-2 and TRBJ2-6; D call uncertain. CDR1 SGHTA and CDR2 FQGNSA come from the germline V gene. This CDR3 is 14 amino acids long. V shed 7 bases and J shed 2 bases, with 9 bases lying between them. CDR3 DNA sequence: TGTGCCAGCACCCCGAATCCTGGGGCCAACGTCCTGACTTTC. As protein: CASTPNPGANVLTF.

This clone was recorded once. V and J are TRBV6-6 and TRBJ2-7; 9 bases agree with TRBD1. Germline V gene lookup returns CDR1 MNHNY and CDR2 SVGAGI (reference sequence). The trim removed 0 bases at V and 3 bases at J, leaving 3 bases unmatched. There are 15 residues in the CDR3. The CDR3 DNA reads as TGTGCCAGCAGTTACTCAGCGGGACAGGGCTACGAGCAGTACTTC. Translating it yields CASSYSAGQGYEQYF.

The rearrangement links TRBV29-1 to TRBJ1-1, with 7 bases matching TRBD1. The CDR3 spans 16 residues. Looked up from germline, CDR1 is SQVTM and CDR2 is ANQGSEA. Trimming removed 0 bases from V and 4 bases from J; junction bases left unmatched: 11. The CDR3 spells CSVEEAYRGRGTEAFF. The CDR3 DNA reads TGCAGCGTTGAAGAGGCTTACAGGGGACGTGGCACTGAAGCTTTCTTT.

The CDR3 DNA sequence: TGTGCCAGCAGCCGAGGACAGGGGACTGGCTACACCTTC. This codes for CASSRGQGTGYTF. The chain carries TRBV27 and TRBJ1-2; TRBD1 agrees at 9 bases. V dropped 6 bases and J dropped 7; count of bases not matched to a gene: 6. There are 13 residues in the CDR3. Germline V gene data show CDR1 as MNHEY and CDR2 as SMNVEV (reference sequence).

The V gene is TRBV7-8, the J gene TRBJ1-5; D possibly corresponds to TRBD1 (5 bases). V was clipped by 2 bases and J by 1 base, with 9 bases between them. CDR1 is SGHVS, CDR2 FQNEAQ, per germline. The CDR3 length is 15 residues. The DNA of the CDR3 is TGTGCCAGCAGCTTATGGGGGGAGAGCAATCAGCCCCAGCATTTT. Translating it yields CASSLWGESNQPQHF.

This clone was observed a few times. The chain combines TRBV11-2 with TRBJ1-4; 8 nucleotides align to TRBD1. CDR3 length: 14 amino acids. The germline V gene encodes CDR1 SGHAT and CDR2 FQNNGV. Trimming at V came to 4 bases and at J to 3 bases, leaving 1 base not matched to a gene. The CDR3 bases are TGTGCCAGCAGCTCGACAGGGGCTAATGAAAAACTGTTTTTT. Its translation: CASSSTGANEKLFF.

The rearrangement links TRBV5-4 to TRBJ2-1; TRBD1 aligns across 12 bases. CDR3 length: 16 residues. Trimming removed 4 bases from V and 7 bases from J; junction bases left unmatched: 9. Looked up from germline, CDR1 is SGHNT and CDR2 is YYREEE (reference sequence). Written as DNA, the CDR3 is TGTGCCAGCAGCCAAGGTCGGGACAGGGGGCGGAATGAGCAGTTCTTC. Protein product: CASSQGRDRGRNEQFF.